The 10 T cell receptor beta chains given below trace back to one sample, sequenced in a study of T cell responses to AZD1222 COVID-19 vaccine. Here immunoSEQ multiplex PCR was the method, and the copy in TCRdb shows in-frame clones only, minus some. This sample has approximately 90,000 clones, with around nine tenths found just once. Sequences were derived from peripheral blood, sampled on day 0 of AZD1222 vaccination. The origin of the receptors is an adult in good health.

The chain employs TRBV19 and TRBJ1-5; no clear D. Trimming shortened V by 7 bases and J by 4 bases, and 8 bases separated the two germline ends. This CDR3 is built from 12 residues. Germline loops: CDR1 LNHDA, CDR2 SQIVND (reference sequence). Written as DNA, the CDR3 is TGTGCCAGTAATTTCCCGAATCAGCCCCAGCATTTT. Amino acid sequence: CASNFPNQPQHF.

This clone was found once. This chain connects TRBV19 to TRBJ1-2; 10 bases are a match to TRBD1. The J segment lost 4 bases and the V segment lost 7 bases, leaving 9 bases of the junction unmatched. The CDR3 covers 15 residues. The germline CDR1 and CDR2 sequences are LNHDA and SQIVND (reference sequence). The CDR3 DNA follows: TGTGCCAGTACGAGGGGGACAGGGGAAATCTATGGCTACACCTTC. This codes for CASTRGTGEIYGYTF.

The V gene is TRBV6-5, the J gene TRBJ2-1; TRBD1 might be the D (5 bases). Trimming cost V 6 bases and J 6 bases, with 18 bases left between them. The CDR3 sequence is 15 residues long. CDR1 is MNHEY and CDR2 is SVGAGI in the germline V gene. CDR3 region: CASSPIGQGGNEQFF. In DNA, the CDR3 is TGTGCCAGCAGCCCAATCGGGCAGGGTGGCAATGAGCAGTTCTTC.

The chain combines TRBV12-3 or TRBV12-4 with TRBJ2-7; D perhaps matches TRBD1 (6 bases). The CDR3 runs 13 residues. V was pared by 6 bases and J by 2 bases, with 11 bases between. The DNA of the CDR3 is TGTGCCAGCAGGGGACAAGGAACCTACGAGCAGTACTTC. It codes for CASRGQGTYEQYF.

This sequence joins TRBV29-1 and TRBJ2-7; D remains unclear. V gave up 3 bases and J gave up 6 bases, with 15 bases separating them. Germline-derived CDR1 and CDR2 are SQVTM and ANQGSEA. The CDR3 consists of 13 residues. CDR3: CSVEGRLNREQYF. CDR3 in DNA: TGCAGCGTTGAGGGCCGCCTAAACCGCGAGCAGTACTTC.

The V and J genes are TRBV24-1 and TRBJ2-1; 10 positions match TRBD1. The CDR3 loop spans 14 amino acids. J gave up 7 bases and V 5 bases, and 4 bases lay outside the gene matches. Germline V gene lookup returns CDR1 KGHDR and CDR2 SFDVKD. CDR3: CATSAWDRGNEQFF. Written as DNA, the CDR3 is TGTGCCACCAGTGCGTGGGACAGGGGAAATGAGCAGTTCTTC.

The gene calls are TRBV15 and TRBJ1-2, with 7 bases identical to TRBD1. V lost 5 bases and J lost 1; bases outside the gene matches: 10. The length of the CDR3 is 16 residues. Germline V gene sequence: CDR1 LNHNV, CDR2 YYDKDF (reference sequence). CDR3 DNA sequence: TGTGCCACCAGCCGAGGGAGGGGGCCAGATAACTATGGCTACACCTTC. As protein: CATSRGRGPDNYGYTF.

This chain joins TRBV5-1 and TRBJ1-1; D is undetermined. Germline assignment: CDR1 SGHRS and CDR2 YFSETQ. V gave up 2 bases and J gave up 4 bases, with 12 bases separating them. The CDR3 runs to 14 residues. CDR3 DNA: TGCGCCAGCAGCTTCGCCCCTCCGGGCACTGAAGCTTTCTTT. It is translated as CASSFAPPGTEAFF.

This chain connects TRBV7-2 to TRBJ2-7; D is uncertain. V was trimmed by 5 bases and J by 2 bases, leaving 13 bases between them. Germline assignment: CDR1 SGHTA and CDR2 FQGNSA. This CDR3 is 14 amino acids long. CDR3 DNA sequence: TGTGCCAGCAGCCCAGACCCTTTACCCTACGAGCAGTACTTC. Its protein is CASSPDPLPYEQYF. Using reference TRBV7-2 and TRBJ2-7 for the parts outside the CDR3, the full variable domain is GAGVSQSPSNKVTEKGKDVELRCDPISGHTALYWYRQSLGQGLEFLIYFQGNSAPDKSGLPSDRFSAERTGGSVSTLTIQRTQQEDSAVYLCASSPDPLPYEQYFGPGTRLTVT.

The genes are TRBV5-1 and TRBJ1-3; D remains ambiguous. V was shortened by 3 bases and J by 3 bases, with 10 bases between the two germline ends. The CDR3 runs 14 residues. Germline-derived CDR1 and CDR2 are SGHRS and YFSETQ. DNA for the CDR3: TGCGCCAGCAGCTCCCTCGAGGGTGGAAACACCATATATTTT. This translates into CASSSLEGGNTIYF.